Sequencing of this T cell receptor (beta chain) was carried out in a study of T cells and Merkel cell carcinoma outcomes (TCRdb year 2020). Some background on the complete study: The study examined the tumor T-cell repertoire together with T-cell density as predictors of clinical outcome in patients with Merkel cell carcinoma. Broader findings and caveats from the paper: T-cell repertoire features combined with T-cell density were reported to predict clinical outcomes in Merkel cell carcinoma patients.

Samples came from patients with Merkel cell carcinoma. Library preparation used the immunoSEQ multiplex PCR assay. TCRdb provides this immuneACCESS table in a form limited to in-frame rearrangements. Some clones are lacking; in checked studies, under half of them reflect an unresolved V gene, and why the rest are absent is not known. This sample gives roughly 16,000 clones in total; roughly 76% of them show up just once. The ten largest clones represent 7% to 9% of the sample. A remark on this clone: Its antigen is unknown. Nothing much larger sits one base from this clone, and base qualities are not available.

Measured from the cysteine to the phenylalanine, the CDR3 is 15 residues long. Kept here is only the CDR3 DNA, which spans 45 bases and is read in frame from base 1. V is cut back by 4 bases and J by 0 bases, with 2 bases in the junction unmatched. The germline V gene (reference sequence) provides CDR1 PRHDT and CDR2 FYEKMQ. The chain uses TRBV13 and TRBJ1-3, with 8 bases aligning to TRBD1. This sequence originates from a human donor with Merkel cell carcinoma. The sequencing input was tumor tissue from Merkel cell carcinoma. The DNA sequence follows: TGTGCCAGCAGCTCTGACAGGGGCTCTGGAAACACCATATATTTT. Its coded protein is CASSSDRGSGNTIYF.